This T cell receptor beta chain derives from a study of shared clonotypes between healthy human individuals. Method: immunoSEQ multiplex PCR; TCRdb's copy keeps in-frame clones and lacks some. The table has around 340,000 clones, 73% seen once. Every contributor of samples was a Caucasian grown-up residing in Nashville, Tennessee. Material for sequencing was memory CD4+ T cells sorted from blood. Subset noted: CD45RA-negative fraction. The TCR sequence derives from a man aged 30-40 years in good health.

The CDR3 nucleotides read TGCGCCAGCAGCAACTGGAACAGCGCAGGCCCCGGGGAGCTGTTTTTT. Its protein is CASSNWNSAGPGELFF. This chain joins TRBV4-3 and TRBJ2-2; D remains unclear. This CDR3 spans 16 amino acids. Trimming stripped 5 bases from V and 6 bases from J, with 19 bases between. In germline, CDR1 is LGHNA, CDR2 YSLEER.